This T cell receptor beta chain was retrieved from a study of cytomegalovirus exposure and HLA in healthy donors. The CDR3 runs to 15 residues. V shed 4 bases and J 5 bases; nucleotides not matched to a gene: 6. CDR1 LNHDA and CDR2 SQIVND come from the germline V gene (reference sequence). Findings and caveats of the study: Within an earlier analysis, most TCR beta V segments proved productive either about 87% or about 30% of the time.

Healthy individuals who donated bone marrow served as the donors. Use of 60 Vbeta and 13 Jbeta primers characterized the PCR. Method: immunoSEQ multiplex PCR; TCRdb's copy keeps in-frame clones and lacks some. The table includes about 140,000 clones, under 70% detected once. With regard to this clone: What it binds is unknown.

The sequenced material came from PBMCs. The receptor's source is a woman aged 60-70 years in good health and CMV-seronegative. The chain employs TRBV19 and TRBJ2-5; TRBD2 matches at 11 bases. The CDR3 coding sequence is TGTGCCAGTAGTACGCTAGCGGGGGGTGGGGAGACCCAGTACTTC. It encodes CASSTLAGGGETQYF.